This T cell receptor beta chain was retrieved from a study of blood T cell repertoires in COVID-19. Some clones are missing from TCRdb's copy, which holds only in-frame ones; the method was immunoSEQ multiplex PCR. This table has about 140,000 clones, roughly 90% appearing once. CDR1 MDHEN and CDR2 SYDVKM come from the germline V gene. J gave up 8 bases and V 4 bases, and 7 bases lay outside the gene matches. This CDR3 spans 15 amino acids. The sequence derives from a man aged 45-65 years with active or convalescent COVID-19. The sample comprised peripheral blood. The chain is built from TRBV28 and TRBJ2-1, with TRBD1 matching 11 bases. The chain's CDR3 is CASSSTGQGEHEQFF. In DNA form, the CDR3 reads TGTGCCAGCAGTTCTACGGGACAGGGGGAACATGAGCAGTTCTTC.